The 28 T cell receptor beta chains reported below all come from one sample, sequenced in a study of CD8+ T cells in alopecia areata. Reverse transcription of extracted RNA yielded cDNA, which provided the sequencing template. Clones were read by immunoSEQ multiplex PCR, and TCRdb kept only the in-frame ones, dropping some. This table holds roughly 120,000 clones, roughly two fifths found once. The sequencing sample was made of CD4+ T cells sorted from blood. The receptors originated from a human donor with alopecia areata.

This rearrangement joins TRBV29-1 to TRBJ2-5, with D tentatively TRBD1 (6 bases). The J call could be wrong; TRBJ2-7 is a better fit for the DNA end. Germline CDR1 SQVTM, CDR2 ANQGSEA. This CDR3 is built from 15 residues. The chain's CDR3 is CSVETGQFPSYEQYF. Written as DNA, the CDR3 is TGCAGCGTTGAAACAGGGCAGTTTCCCTCCTACGAGCAGTACTTC.

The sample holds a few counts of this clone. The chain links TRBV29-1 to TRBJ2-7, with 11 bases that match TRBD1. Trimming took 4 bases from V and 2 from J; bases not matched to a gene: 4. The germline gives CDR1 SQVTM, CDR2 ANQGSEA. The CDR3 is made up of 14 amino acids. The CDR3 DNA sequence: TGCAGCGTTGGACCGGGACAGGGGGCCTACGAGCAGTACTTC. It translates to CSVGPGQGAYEQYF.

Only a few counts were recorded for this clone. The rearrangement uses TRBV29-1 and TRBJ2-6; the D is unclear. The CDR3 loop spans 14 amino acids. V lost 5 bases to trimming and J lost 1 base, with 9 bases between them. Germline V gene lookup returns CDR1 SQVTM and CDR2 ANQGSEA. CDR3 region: CSVIWGSGANVLTF. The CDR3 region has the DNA TGCAGCGTTATATGGGGATCTGGGGCCAACGTCCTGACTTTC.

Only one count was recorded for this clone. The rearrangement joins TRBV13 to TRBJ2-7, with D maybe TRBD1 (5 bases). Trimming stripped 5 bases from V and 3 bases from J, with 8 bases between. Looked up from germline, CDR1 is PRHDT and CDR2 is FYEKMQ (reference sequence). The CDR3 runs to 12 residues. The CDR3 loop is CASSRTFYEQYF. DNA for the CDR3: TGTGCCAGCAGCCGGACATTCTACGAGCAGTACTTC.

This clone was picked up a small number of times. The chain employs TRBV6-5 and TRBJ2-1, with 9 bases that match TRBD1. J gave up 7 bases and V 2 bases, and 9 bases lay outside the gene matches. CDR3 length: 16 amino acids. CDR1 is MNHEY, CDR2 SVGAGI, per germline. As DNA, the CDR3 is TGTGCCAGCAGTTACGCCGGGACAGGGACCGTAAATGAGCAGTTCTTC. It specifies CASSYAGTGTVNEQFF.

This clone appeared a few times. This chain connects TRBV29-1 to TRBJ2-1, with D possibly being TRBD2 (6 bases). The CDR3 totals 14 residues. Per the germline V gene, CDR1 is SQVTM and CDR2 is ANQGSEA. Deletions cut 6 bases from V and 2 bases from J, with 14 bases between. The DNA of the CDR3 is TGCAGCGTCACTCCGGGACTGACCTACAATGAGCAGTTCTTC. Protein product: CSVTPGLTYNEQFF.

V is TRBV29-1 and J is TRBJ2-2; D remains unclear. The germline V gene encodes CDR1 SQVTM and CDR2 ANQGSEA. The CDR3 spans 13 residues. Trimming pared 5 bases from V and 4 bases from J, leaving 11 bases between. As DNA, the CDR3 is TGCAGCGTTTACGGGTTCGGCACCGGGGAGCTGTTTTTT. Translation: CSVYGFGTGELFF.

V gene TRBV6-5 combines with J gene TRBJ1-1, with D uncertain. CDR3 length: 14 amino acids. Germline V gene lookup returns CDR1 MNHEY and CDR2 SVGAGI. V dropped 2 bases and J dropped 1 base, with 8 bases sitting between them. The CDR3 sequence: CASSYVVGNTEAFF. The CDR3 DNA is TGTGCCAGCAGTTACGTGGTGGGGAACACTGAAGCTTTCTTT.

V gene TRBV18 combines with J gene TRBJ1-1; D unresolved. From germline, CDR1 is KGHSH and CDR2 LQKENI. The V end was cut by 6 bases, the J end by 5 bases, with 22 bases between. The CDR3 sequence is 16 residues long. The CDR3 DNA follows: TGTGCCAGCTCCCACGGGAGGAGTCCGGCGGTGACTGAAGCTTTCTTT. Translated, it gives CASSHGRSPAVTEAFF.

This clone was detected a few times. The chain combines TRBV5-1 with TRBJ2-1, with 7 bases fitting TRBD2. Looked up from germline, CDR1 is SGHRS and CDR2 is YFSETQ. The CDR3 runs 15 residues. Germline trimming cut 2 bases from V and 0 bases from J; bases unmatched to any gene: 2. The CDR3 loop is CASSFGGSSYNEQFF. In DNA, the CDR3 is TGCGCCAGCAGCTTTGGCGGGAGCTCCTACAATGAGCAGTTCTTC.

This chain's CDR3 is CASSSYGGARELFF. CDR3 DNA: TGTGCCAGCAGCTCCTACGGGGGGGCCCGGGAGCTGTTTTTT. This chain uses TRBV7-2 with TRBJ2-2; 8 bases agree with TRBD2. The CDR3 covers 14 residues. With 4 bases clipped from V and 9 bases from J, the junction kept 7 bases outside the gene matches. CDR1 and CDR2 from the germline V gene are SGHTA and FQGNSA.

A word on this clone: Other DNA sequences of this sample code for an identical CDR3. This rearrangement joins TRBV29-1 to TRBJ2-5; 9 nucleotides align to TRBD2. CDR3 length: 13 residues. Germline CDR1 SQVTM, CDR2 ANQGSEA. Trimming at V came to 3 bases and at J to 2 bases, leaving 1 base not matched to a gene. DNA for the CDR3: TGCAGCGTTGATGGACTAGCGCAAGAGACCCAGTACTTC. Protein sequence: CSVDGLAQETQYF.

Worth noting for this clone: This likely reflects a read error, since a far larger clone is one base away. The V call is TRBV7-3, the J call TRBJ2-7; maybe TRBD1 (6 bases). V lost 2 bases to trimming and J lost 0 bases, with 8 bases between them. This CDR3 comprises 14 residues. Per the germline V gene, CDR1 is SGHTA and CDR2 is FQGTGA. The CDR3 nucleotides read TGTGCCAGCAGCTTAGGACAGAGCTCCTACGAGCAGTACTTC. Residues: CASSLGQSSYEQYF.

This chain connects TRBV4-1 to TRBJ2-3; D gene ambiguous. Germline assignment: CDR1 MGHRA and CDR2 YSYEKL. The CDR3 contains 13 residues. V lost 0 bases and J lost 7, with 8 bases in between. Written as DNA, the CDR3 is TGCGCCAGCAGCCAAGACCCCCTCTATACGCAGTATTTT. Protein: CASSQDPLYTQYF.

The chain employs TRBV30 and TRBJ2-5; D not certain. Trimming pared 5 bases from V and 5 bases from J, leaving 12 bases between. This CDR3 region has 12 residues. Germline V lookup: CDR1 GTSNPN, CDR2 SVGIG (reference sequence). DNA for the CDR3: TGTGCCTGGGGGCGTCCCGTGGAGACCCAGTACTTC. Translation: CAWGRPVETQYF.

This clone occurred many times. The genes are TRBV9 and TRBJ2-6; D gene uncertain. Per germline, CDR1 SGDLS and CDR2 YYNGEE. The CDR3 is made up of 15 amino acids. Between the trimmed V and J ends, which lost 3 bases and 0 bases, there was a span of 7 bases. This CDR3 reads CASSEGGSGANVLTF. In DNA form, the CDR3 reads TGTGCCAGCAGCGAAGGCGGCTCTGGGGCCAACGTCCTGACTTTC.

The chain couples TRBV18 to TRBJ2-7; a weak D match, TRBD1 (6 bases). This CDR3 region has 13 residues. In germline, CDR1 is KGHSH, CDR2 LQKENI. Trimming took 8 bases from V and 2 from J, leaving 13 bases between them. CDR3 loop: CASATGSPYEQYF. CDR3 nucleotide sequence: TGTGCCAGCGCTACAGGGTCGCCCTACGAGCAGTACTTC.

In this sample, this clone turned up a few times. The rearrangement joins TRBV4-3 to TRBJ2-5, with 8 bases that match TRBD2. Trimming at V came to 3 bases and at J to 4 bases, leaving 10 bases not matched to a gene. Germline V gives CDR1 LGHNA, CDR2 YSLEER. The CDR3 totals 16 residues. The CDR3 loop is CASSQVTGGSGETQYF. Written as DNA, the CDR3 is TGCGCCAGCAGCCAGGTTACGGGGGGGTCCGGAGAGACCCAGTACTTC.

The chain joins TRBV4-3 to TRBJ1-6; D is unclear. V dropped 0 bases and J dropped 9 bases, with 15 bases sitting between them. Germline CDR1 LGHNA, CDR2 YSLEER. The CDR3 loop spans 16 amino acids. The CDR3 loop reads CASSQDQVALGSPLHF. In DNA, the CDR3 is TGCGCCAGCAGCCAAGATCAGGTGGCCCTGGGTTCACCCCTCCACTTT.

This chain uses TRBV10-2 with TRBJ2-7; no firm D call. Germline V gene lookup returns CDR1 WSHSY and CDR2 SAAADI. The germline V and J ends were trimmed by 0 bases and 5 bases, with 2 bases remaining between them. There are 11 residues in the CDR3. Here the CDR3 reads CASSESDEQYF. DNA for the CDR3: TGCGCCAGCAGTGAGTCGGACGAGCAGTACTTC.

This chain's CDR3 is CASSLPGQSYEQYF. The CDR3 nucleotides are TGTGCCAGCAGTTTACCGGGACAGTCATACGAGCAGTACTTC. V is TRBV28 and J is TRBJ2-7; 7 nucleotides align to TRBD1. V was pared by 2 bases and J by 4 bases, with 5 bases of the junction left unmatched. The V gene's germline CDR1 is MDHEN and CDR2 SYDVKM. This CDR3 region has 14 residues.

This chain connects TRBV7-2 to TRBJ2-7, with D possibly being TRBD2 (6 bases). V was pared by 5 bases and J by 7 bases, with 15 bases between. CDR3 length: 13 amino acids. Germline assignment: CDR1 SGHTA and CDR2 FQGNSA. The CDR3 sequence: CASSHGTDGEQYF. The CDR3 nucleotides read TGTGCCAGCAGCCACGGGACTGACGGGGAGCAGTACTTC.

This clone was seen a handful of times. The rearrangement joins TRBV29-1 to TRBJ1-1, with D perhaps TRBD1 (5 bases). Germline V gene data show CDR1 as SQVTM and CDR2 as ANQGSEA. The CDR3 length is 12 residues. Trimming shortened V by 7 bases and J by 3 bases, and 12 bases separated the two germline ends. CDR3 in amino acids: CSAAQGYTEAFF. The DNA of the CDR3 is TGCAGCGCCGCCCAGGGCTACACTGAAGCTTTCTTT. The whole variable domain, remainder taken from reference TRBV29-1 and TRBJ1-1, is SAVISQKPSRDICQRGTSLTIQCQVDSQVTMMFWYRQQPGQSLTLIATANQGSEATYESGFVIDKFPISRPNLTFSTLTVSNMSPEDSSIYLCSAAQGYTEAFFGQGTRLTVV.

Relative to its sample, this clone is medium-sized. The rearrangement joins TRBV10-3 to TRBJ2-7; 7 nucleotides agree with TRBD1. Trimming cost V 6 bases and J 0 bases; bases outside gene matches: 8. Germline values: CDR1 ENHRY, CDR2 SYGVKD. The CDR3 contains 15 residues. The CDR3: CAIRPTGPSSYEQYF. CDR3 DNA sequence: TGTGCCATCAGGCCGACAGGGCCGAGCTCCTACGAGCAGTACTTC.

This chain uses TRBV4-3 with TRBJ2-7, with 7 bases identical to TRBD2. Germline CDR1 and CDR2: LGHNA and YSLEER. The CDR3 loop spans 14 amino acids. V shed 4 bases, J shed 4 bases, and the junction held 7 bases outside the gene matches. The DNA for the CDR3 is TGCGCCAGCAGCCTTGAGGGGCGGGGGTACGAGCAGTACTTC. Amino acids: CASSLEGRGYEQYF.

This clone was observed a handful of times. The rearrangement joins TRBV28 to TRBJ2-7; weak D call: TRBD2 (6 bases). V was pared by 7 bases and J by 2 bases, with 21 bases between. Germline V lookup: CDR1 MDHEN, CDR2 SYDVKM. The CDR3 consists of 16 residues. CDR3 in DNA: TGTGCCAGCATGGCCGCCCACGCGGGAAAAGCCTACGAGCAGTACTTC. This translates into CASMAAHAGKAYEQYF.

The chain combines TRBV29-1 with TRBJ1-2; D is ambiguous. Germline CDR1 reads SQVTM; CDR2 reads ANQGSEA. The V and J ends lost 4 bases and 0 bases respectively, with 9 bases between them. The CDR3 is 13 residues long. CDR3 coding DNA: TGCAGCGTTGGTTTTAGAGCTAACTATGGCTACACCTTC. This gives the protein CSVGFRANYGYTF.

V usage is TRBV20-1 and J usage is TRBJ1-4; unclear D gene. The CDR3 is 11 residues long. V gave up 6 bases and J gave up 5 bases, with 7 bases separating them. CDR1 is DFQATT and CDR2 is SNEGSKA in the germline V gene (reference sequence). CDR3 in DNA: TGCAGTGCCAGACGCAATGAAAAACTGTTTTTT. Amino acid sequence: CSARRNEKLFF.